This T cell receptor (beta chain) was recovered during a study of CD8 T cells in Susac syndrome. In blood CD8+ and CD4+ T cells, TCR beta underwent sequencing. It was treatment-naive patients with stable or active relapsing-remitting disease who made up the multiple sclerosis controls. TEMRA cells were FACS-enriched, unlike CD8+ and CD4+ T cells, which were negatively isolated. RNA was extracted with the RNeasy kit, and a quantity of roughly 0.45 to 1 ug was reverse transcribed using random hexamers. The immunoSEQ assay covered 54 Vbeta and 13 Jbeta segments for CDR3. In TCRdb, the immunoSEQ multiplex PCR reads were re-called with MiXCR into one record per CDR3 protein. The sample lists some 400,000 distinct CDR3 sequences, more than 80% occurring once. CDR1 and CDR2 from the germline V gene are DFQATT and SNEGSKA (reference sequence). The CDR3 is made up of 12 amino acids. V gave up 5 bases and J gave up 6 bases, with 14 bases separating them.

This sequence was found in a human donor with multiple sclerosis. The gene calls are TRBV20-1 and TRBJ2-7; D is unresolved. What was sequenced was CD8+ T cells from PBMCs. The CDR3, as DNA: TGCAGTGCTCCTGACCGGTCGGGCGAGCAGTACTTC. Protein product: CSAPDRSGEQYF.